This T cell receptor beta chain was captured by sequencing in a study of response to subunit inactivated influenza vaccine. Trimming cost V 6 bases and J 1 base, with 12 bases left between them. The CDR3 covers 15 residues. Via MiXCR, TCRdb re-called the RT-PCR reads, giving one row per CDR3 protein. Here the sample spans approximately 520,000 distinct CDR3 sequences, around 25% being singletons. Only a few counts were recorded for this clonotype. The material was CD4+ T cells sorted from PBMCs, obtained roughly 5 days after vaccination. The chain uses TRBV12-3 or TRBV12-4 and TRBJ2-2, with D perhaps TRBD1 (5 bases). This TCR derives from a man in his fifties or sixties who received an inactivated influenza vaccine. CDR3 loop: CASRGLGQNTGELFF. Here the CDR3 DNA reads TGTGCCAGCAGGGGGCTGGGGCAGAACACCGGGGAGCTGTTTTTT.